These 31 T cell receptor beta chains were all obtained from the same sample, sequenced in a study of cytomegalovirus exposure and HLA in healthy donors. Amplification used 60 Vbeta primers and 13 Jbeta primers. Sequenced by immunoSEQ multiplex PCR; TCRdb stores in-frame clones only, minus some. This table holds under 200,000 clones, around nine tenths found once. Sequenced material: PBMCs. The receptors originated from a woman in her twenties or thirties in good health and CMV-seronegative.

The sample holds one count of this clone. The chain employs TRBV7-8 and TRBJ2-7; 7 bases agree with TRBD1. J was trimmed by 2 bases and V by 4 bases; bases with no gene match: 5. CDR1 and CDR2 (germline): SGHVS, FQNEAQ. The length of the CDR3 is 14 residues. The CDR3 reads CASSSLTGTYEQYF. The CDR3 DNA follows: TGTGCCAGCAGCTCCTTGACAGGGACCTACGAGCAGTACTTC.

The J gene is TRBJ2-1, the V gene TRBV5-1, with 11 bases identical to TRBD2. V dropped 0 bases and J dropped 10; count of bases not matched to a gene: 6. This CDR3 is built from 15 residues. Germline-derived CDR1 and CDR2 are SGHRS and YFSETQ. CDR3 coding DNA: TGCGCCAGCAGCTTGGTGACTAGCGGGAATAGGGAGCAGTTCTTC. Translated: CASSLVTSGNREQFF. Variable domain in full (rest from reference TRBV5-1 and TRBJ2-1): KAGVTQTPRYLIKTRGQQVTLSCSPISGHRSVSWYQQTPGQGLQFLFEYFSETQRNKGNFPGRFSGRQFSNSRSEMNVSTLELGDSALYLCASSLVTSGNREQFFGPGTRLTVL.

The CDR3 bases are TGTGCCAGCAGCTTTGGAAGGGGATCCTACAATGAGCAGTTCTTC. Translating gives CASSFGRGSYNEQFF. V usage is TRBV7-3 and J usage is TRBJ2-1, with D possibly TRBD1 on 5 matching bases. The V end was cut by 3 bases, the J end by 1 base, with 10 bases between. CDR3 length: 15 amino acids. The V gene's germline CDR1 is SGHTA and CDR2 FQGTGA.

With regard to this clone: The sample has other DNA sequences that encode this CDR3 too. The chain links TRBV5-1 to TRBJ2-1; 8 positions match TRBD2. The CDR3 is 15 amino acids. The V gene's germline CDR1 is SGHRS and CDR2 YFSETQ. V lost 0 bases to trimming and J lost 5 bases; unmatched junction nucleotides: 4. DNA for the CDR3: TGCGCCAGCAGCTTGGGGGCGGGAGGTCACAATGAGCAGTTCTTC. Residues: CASSLGAGGHNEQFF.

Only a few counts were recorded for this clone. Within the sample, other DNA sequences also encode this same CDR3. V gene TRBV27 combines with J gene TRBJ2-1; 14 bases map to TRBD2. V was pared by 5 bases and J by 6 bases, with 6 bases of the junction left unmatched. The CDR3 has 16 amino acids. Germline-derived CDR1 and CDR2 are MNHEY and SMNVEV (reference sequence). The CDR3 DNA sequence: TGTGCCAGCAGTCCCACCGGGACTAGCGGGAGCAATGAGCAGTTCTTC. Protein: CASSPTGTSGSNEQFF.

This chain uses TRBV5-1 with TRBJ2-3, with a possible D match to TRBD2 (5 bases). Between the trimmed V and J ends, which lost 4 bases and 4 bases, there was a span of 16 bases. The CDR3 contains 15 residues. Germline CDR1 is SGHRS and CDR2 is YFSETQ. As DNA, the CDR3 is TGCGCCAGCAGCGTAACGGGGTTCCTTGCAGATACGCAGTATTTT. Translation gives CASSVTGFLADTQYF. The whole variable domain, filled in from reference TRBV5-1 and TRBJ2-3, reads KAGVTQTPRYLIKTRGQQVTLSCSPISGHRSVSWYQQTPGQGLQFLFEYFSETQRNKGNFPGRFSGRQFSNSRSEMNVSTLELGDSALYLCASSVTGFLADTQYFGPGTRLTVL.

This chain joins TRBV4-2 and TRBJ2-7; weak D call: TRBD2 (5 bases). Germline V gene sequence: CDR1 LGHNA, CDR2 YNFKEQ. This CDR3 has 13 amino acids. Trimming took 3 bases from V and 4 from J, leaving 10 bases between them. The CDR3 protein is CASSQVPGYEQYF. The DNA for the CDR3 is TGTGCCAGCAGCCAGGTTCCGGGATACGAGCAGTACTTC.

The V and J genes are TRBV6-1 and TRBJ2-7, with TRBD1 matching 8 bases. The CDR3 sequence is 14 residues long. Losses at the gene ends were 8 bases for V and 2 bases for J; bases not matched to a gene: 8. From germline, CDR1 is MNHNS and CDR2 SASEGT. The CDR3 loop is CASVGDRWTYEQYF. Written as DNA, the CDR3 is TGTGCCAGCGTCGGGGACAGGTGGACCTACGAGCAGTACTTC.

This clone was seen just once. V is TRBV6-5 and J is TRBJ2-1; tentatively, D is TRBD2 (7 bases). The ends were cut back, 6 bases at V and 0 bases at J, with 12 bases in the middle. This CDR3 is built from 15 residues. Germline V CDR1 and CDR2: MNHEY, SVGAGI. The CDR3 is CASRDRGGSYNEQFF. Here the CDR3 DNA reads TGTGCCAGCAGGGATAGGGGGGGCTCCTACAATGAGCAGTTCTTC.

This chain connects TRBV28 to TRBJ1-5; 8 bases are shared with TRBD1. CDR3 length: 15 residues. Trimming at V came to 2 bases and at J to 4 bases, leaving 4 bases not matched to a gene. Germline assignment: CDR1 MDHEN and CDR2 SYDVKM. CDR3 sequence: CASSLGQGGNQPQHF. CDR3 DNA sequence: TGTGCCAGCAGTTTAGGACAGGGCGGTAATCAGCCCCAGCATTTT.

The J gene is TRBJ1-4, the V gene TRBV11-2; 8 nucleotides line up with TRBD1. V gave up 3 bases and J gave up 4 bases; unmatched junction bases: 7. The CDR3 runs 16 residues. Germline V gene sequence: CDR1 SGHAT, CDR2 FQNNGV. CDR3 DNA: TGTGCCAGCAGCTTTATGCAGGGGGCAAATAATGAAAAACTGTTTTTT. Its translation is CASSFMQGANNEKLFF. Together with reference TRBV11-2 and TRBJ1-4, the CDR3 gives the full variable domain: EAGVAQSPRYKIIEKRQSVAFWCNPISGHATLYWYQQILGQGPKLLIQFQNNGVVDDSQLPKDRFSAERLKGVDSTLKIQPAKLEDSAVYLCASSFMQGANNEKLFFGSGTQLSVL.

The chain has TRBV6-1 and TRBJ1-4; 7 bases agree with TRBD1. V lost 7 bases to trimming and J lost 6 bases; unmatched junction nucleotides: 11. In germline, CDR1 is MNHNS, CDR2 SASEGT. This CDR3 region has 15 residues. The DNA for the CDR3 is TGTGCCAGCACTACACCCGGGACAGAGGATGAAAAACTGTTTTTT. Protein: CASTTPGTEDEKLFF.

The CDR3 bases are TGTGCCAGCAGCTTGGAAGGGACTGACATCTACAATGAGCAGTTCTTC. Translation: CASSLEGTDIYNEQFF. The rearrangement joins TRBV5-6 to TRBJ2-1; tentatively, D is TRBD2 (6 bases). The CDR3 is made up of 16 amino acids. The germline gives CDR1 SGHDT, CDR2 YYEEEE. V lost 0 bases and J 3 bases, leaving 13 bases between the germline ends.

CDR3 residues: CASRSPATNEKLFF. The CDR3 DNA sequence: TGTGCCAGCAGATCTCCAGCAACTAATGAAAAACTGTTTTTT. The chain employs TRBV28 and TRBJ1-4; D is undetermined. CDR1 MDHEN and CDR2 SYDVKM come from the germline V gene. The CDR3 spans 14 residues. The V end lost 6 bases, the J end lost 0 bases, and 8 bases lay between the germline ends.

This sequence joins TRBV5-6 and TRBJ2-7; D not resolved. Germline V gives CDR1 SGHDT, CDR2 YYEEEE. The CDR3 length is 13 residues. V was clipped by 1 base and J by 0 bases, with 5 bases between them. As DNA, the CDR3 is TGTGCCAGCAGCTTGCGGGTCTCCTACGAGCAGTACTTC. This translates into CASSLRVSYEQYF. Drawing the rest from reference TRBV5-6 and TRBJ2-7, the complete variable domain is DAGVTQSPTHLIKTRGQQVTLRCSPKSGHDTVSWYQQALGQGPQFIFQYYEEEERQRGNFPDRFSGHQFPNYSSELNVNALLLGDSALYLCASSLRVSYEQYFGPGTRLTVT.

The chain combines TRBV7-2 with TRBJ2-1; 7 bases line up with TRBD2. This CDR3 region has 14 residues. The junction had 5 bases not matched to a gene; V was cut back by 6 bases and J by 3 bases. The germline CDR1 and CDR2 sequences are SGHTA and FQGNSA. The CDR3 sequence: CASSVGGSYNEQFF. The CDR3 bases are TGTGCCAGCAGTGTGGGCGGGAGCTACAATGAGCAGTTCTTC.

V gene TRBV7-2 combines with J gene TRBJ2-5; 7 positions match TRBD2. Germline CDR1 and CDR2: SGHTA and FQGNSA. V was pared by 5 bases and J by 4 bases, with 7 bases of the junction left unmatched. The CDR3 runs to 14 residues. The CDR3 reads CASSLGGAGETQYF. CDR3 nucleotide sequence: TGTGCCAGCAGCCTGGGAGGGGCCGGAGAGACCCAGTACTTC.

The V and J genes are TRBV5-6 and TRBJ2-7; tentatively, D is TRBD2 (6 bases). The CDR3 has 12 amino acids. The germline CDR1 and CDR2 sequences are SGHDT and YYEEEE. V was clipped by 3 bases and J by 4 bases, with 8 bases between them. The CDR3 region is CASSWGVYEQYF. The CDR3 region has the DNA TGTGCCAGCAGCTGGGGGGTATACGAGCAGTACTTC.

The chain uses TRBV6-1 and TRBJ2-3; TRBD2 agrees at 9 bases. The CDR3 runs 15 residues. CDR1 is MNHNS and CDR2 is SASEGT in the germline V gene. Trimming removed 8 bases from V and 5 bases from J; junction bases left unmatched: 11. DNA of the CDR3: TGTGCCAGCCGGGCTGAGGTGCGGGGGGGAGATACGCAGTATTTT. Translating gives CASRAEVRGGDTQYF.

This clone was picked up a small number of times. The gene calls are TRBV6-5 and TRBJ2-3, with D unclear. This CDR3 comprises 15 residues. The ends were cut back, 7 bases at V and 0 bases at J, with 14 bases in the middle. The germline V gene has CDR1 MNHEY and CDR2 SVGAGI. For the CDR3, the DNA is TGTGCCAGCACCCCTACAGCCCTAAGCACAGATACGCAGTATTTT. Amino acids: CASTPTALSTDTQYF.

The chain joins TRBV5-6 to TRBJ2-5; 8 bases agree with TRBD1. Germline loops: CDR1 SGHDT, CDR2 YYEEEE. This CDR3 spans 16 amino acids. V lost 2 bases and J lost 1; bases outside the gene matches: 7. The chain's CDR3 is CASSLAPQGVQETQYF. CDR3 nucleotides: TGTGCCAGCAGCTTAGCTCCACAGGGGGTCCAAGAGACCCAGTACTTC. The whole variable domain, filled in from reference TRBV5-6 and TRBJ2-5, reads DAGVTQSPTHLIKTRGQQVTLRCSPKSGHDTVSWYQQALGQGPQFIFQYYEEEERQRGNFPDRFSGHQFPNYSSELNVNALLLGDSALYLCASSLAPQGVQETQYFGPGTRLLVL.

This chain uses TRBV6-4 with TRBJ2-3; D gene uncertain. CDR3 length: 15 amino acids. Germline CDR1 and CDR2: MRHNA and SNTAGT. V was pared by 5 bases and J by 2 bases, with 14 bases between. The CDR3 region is CASSLRPRNTDTQYF. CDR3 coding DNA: TGTGCCAGCAGTCTCCGTCCTAGAAACACAGATACGCAGTATTTT.

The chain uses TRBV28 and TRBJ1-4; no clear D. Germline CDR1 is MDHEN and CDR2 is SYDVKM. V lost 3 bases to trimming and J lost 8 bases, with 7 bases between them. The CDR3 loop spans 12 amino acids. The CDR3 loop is CASSFSWEKLFF. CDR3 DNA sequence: TGTGCCAGCAGTTTCAGTTGGGAAAAACTGTTTTTT.

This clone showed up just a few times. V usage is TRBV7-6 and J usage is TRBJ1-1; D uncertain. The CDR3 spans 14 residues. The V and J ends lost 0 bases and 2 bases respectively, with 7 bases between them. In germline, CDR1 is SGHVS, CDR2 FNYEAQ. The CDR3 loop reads CASSLASGNTEAFF. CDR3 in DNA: TGTGCCAGCAGCTTAGCGTCGGGAAACACTGAAGCTTTCTTT. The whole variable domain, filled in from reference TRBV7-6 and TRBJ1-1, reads GAGVSQSPRYKVTKRGQDVALRCDPISGHVSLYWYRQALGQGPEFLTYFNYEAQQDKSGLPNDRFSAERPEGSISTLTIQRTEQRDSAMYRCASSLASGNTEAFFGQGTRLTVV.

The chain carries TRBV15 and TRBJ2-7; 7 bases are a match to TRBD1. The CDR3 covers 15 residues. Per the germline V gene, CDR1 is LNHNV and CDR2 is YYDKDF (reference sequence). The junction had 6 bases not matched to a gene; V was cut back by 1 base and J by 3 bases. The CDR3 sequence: CATSRAVGQSYEQYF. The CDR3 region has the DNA TGTGCCACCAGCAGAGCGGTGGGACAGAGCTACGAGCAGTACTTC.

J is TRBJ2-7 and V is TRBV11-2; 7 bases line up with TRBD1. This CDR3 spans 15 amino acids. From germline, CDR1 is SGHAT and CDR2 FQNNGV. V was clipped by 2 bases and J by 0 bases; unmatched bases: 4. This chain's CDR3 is CASSLTQGDSYEQYF. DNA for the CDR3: TGTGCCAGCAGCTTAACGCAGGGGGACTCCTACGAGCAGTACTTC.

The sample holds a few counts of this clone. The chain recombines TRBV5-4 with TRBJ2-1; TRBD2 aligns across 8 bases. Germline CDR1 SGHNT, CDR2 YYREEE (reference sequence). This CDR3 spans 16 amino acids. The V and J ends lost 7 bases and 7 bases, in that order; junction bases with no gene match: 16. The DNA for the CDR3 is TGTGCCAGCGGGCAACGCTTAGCGGGGTCGGGGAATGAGCAGTTCTTC. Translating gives CASGQRLAGSGNEQFF.

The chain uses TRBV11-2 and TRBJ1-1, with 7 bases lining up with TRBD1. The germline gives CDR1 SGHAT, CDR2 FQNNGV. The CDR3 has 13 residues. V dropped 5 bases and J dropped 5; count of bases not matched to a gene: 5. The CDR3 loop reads CASSRDRVTEAFF. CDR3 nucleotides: TGTGCCAGCAGCCGAGACAGGGTAACTGAAGCTTTCTTT.

The CDR3: CASSSTRDRGFSSGELFF. CDR3 DNA sequence: TGTGCCAGCAGTTCGACCCGGGACAGGGGATTTAGTAGCGGGGAGCTGTTTTTT. This chain links TRBV13 with TRBJ2-2; 10 bases match TRBD1. V dropped 6 bases and J dropped 7; count of bases not matched to a gene: 17. CDR3 length: 18 amino acids. Germline CDR1 reads PRHDT; CDR2 reads FYEKMQ (reference sequence).

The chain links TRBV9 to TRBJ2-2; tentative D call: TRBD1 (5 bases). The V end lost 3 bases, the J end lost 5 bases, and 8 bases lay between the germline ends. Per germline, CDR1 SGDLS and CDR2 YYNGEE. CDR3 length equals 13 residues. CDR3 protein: CASSGRTTGELFF. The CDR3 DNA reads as TGTGCCAGCAGCGGACGGACAACCGGGGAGCTGTTTTTT.

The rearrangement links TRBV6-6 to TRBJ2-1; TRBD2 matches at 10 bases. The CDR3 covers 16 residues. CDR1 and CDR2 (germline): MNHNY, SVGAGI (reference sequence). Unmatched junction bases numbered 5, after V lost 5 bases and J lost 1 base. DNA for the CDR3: TGTGCCAGCAGTAGCGGGGGGGCCGGGTCCTACAATGAGCAGTTCTTC. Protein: CASSSGGAGSYNEQFF.